The 8 T cell receptor beta chains below all came from one sample that was sequenced in a study of response to subunit inactivated influenza vaccine. TCRdb used MiXCR to reprocess the RT-PCR reads, holding one entry per CDR3 protein. Altogether roughly 620,000 distinct CDR3 sequences are present, 10% to 12% being singletons, with the ten largest covering around 10%. The data were also submitted as part of a second study, on T cells expressing NK-cell markers. That work contributes: Scientists made TCR beta cDNA using 5'RACE template switching with UMIs.

The sequencing used PBMCs from blood, collected on the day of vaccination. These receptors came from a man over 45 who received an inactivated influenza vaccine.

This clonotype was counted only a few times. This chain links TRBV6-1 with TRBJ2-5; tentative D call: TRBD2 (5 bases). Per germline, CDR1 MNHNS and CDR2 SASEGT. V lost 6 bases and J lost 4, with 18 bases in between. The CDR3 has 15 amino acids. The CDR3 is CASSKNRFGGETQYF. CDR3 coding DNA: TGTGCCAGCAGCAAGAACAGATTTGGAGGAGAGACCCAGTACTTC.

The gene calls are TRBV29-1 and TRBJ2-1, with 10 bases aligning to TRBD2. The CDR3 spans 13 residues. Germline CDR1 reads SQVTM; CDR2 reads ANQGSEA. The ends lost 5 bases at V and 5 bases at J; junction bases unmatched: 3. The CDR3 DNA sequence: TGCAGCGTTCGGACTAGCGGAAACAATGAGCAGTTCTTC. Translating it yields CSVRTSGNNEQFF.

The chain couples TRBV3-1 to TRBJ1-1; TRBD1 is a possible D gene (5 bases). The CDR3 is 15 amino acids. Trimming left V 7 bases short and J 1 base short, with 16 bases between. In germline, CDR1 is LGHDT, CDR2 YNNKEL (reference sequence). CDR3 DNA sequence: TGTGCCAGCACCTCAGGCAGGGAGGGGAACACTGAAGCTTTCTTT. Its translation: CASTSGREGNTEAFF.

This clonotype appeared many times. The chain uses TRBV4-1 and TRBJ2-7; D is ambiguous. The germline gives CDR1 MGHRA, CDR2 YSYEKL. This CDR3 comprises 13 residues. Trimming pared 1 base from V and 4 bases from J, leaving 8 bases between. CDR3 amino acids: CASSQGWRYEQYF. The CDR3 nucleotides are TGCGCCAGCAGCCAAGGGTGGCGATACGAGCAGTACTTC.

This clonotype appeared a few times. The chain is built from TRBV11-2 and TRBJ2-1; maybe TRBD1 (6 bases). The CDR3 is 15 amino acids. V dropped 5 bases and J dropped 9 bases, with 20 bases sitting between them. Per the germline V gene, CDR1 is SGHAT and CDR2 is FQNNGV. The CDR3 sequence is CASSQTQGRKAEQFF. CDR3 in DNA: TGTGCCAGCAGCCAGACACAGGGACGAAAGGCTGAGCAGTTCTTC.

V and J are TRBV12-3 or TRBV12-4 and TRBJ1-6; D remains unclear. The CDR3 is 12 residues long. V shed 4 bases and J shed 11 bases, with 9 bases lying between them. CDR3 sequence reads: CASSSPTPPLHF. CDR3 DNA: TGTGCCAGCAGTTCCCCCACCCCACCCCTCCACTTT.

The chain recombines TRBV7-9 with TRBJ2-4, with a possible D match to TRBD2 (5 bases). The CDR3 has 15 residues. CDR1 and CDR2 (germline): SEHNR, FQNEAQ (reference sequence). Trimming cost V 1 base and J 3 bases, with 10 bases left between them. This chain's CDR3 is CASSLGGNGKNIQYF. Here the CDR3 DNA reads TGTGCCAGCAGCTTAGGAGGGAACGGCAAAAACATTCAGTACTTC.

V usage is TRBV4-1 and J usage is TRBJ2-7; 7 nucleotides line up with TRBD1. There are 17 residues in the CDR3. Trimming removed 3 bases from V and 5 bases from J; junction bases left unmatched: 16. Germline CDR1 reads MGHRA; CDR2 reads YSYEKL. The CDR3 loop is CASSQWDSEIFMNEQYF. CDR3 coding DNA: TGCGCCAGCAGCCAGTGGGACAGCGAGATATTTATGAACGAGCAGTACTTC.